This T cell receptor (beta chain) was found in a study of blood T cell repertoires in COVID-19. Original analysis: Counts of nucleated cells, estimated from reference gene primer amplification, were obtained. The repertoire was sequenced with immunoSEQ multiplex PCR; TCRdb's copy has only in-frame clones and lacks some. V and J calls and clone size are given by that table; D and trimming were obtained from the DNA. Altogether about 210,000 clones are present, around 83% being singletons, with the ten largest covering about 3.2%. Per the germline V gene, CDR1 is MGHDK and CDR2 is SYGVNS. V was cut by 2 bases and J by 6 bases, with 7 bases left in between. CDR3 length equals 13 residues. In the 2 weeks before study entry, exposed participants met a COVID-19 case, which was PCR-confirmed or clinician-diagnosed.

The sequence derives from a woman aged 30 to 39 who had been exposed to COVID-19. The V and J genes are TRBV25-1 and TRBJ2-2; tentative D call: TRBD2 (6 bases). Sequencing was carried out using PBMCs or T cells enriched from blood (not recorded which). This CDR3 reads CASSELASGELFF. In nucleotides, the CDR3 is TGTGCCAGCAGTGAACTAGCGTCCGGGGAGCTGTTTTTT.